This T cell receptor (beta chain) was recovered during a study of Tregs in tolerant kidney transplant recipients. Across the whole study: The nonmyeloablative bone marrow transplants came from related graft donors, with transient mixed chimerism.

Repertoires were generated with immunoSEQ multiplex PCR, while TCRdb's copy carries only in-frame clones and drops some. Of about 110,000 clones in the sample, around 89% were seen once. Germline V CDR1 and CDR2: MNHEY, SVGAGI. Losses at the gene ends were 4 bases for V and 4 bases for J; bases not matched to a gene: 6. The CDR3 spans 14 residues. The specimen was CD4+ T cells from blood, collected before the transplant. This clonotype was sampled from a human donor who received a combined kidney and bone marrow transplant. V usage is TRBV6-5 and J usage is TRBJ1-2; TRBD1 matches 7 bases. The chain's CDR3 is CASSSGTAFYGYTF. The CDR3, as DNA: TGTGCCAGCAGTTCGGGGACAGCCTTCTATGGCTACACCTTC.